This T cell receptor beta chain derives from a study of shared clonotypes between healthy human individuals. CDR1 is KGHSH, CDR2 LQKENI, per germline. The CDR3 spans 14 residues. Trimming removed 6 bases from V and 5 bases from J; junction bases left unmatched: 6. There were no recent acute infections or vaccinations among the donors, who were healthy HIV-negative adults. In regard to this clone: As yet, its antigen is unknown.

Genomic DNA of every subset was divided equally among multiple immunoSEQ plates. TCRdb's copy holds only in-frame clones and misses some; the assay was immunoSEQ multiplex PCR. Among about 470,000 clones, 70% to 80% were seen once, and the ten largest hold under 15%. Findings and limits, study-wide: The sampled material consisted only of blood, and tissue repertoires are likely to differ.

Sequenced material: PBMCs. This chain connects TRBV18 to TRBJ1-1; 10 positions match TRBD1. This TCR was recovered from a woman aged 40 to 49 in good health. Some clones in this sample may be carry-over from other donors' samples. CDR3 amino acids: CASSLGQGLTEAFF. As DNA, the CDR3 is TGTGCCAGCTCCCTGGGACAGGGGTTGACTGAAGCTTTCTTT.